This is a list of T cell receptor beta chains from one sample in a study of T cells after yellow fever vaccination. TCRdb passed the 5' RACE reads through MiXCR, listing each CDR3 protein once. This sample has about 400,000 distinct CDR3 sequences, with approximately 10% found just once. The specimen was PBMCs, collected on the day of the first yellow fever vaccination. These receptors were obtained from a man aged 18 to 29 who received the YFV17D yellow fever vaccine. Both conserved end residues are part of each CDR3. The order of the fields is V gene, clone size, CDR3 length, J gene, D gene, CDR3 protein, CDR3 DNA. D genes are given only for firm matches. Size is omitted from some rows. Given values are once, few, many or a class for expanded clones.

TRBV5-8	-	14	TRBJ1-1	TRBD1	CASSPGGMNTEAFF	TGTGCCAGCAGCCCAGGGGGGATGAACACTGAAGCTTTCTTT
TRBV5-1	few	17	TRBJ2-3	TRBD2	CASSLAPSGGSTDTQYF	TGCGCCAGCAGCTTGGCTCCAAGCGGGGGAAGCACAGATACGCAGTATTTT
TRBV15	-	14	TRBJ2-7	-	CATSRRGPLYEQYF	TGTGCCACCAGCAGAAGAGGACCTCTCTACGAGCAGTACTTC
TRBV4-3	few	15	TRBJ2-1	-	CASSQDLWLGNEQFF	TGCGCCAGCAGCCAAGATCTCTGGCTGGGGAATGAGCAGTTCTTC
TRBV14	few	15	TRBJ1-2	-	CASSQIGHLNYGYTF	TGTGCCAGCAGCCAGATCGGACATCTAAACTATGGCTACACCTTC
TRBV27	few	19	TRBJ2-6	-	CASSAGSLRDASGANVLTF	TGTGCCAGCAGTGCCGGGTCGCTCAGGGATGCCTCTGGGGCCAACGTCCTGACTTTC
TRBV7-9	-	14	TRBJ1-4	TRBD1	CASSLTGGHEKLFF	TGTGCCAGCAGCTTGACAGGGGGCCATGAAAAACTGTTTTTT
TRBV6-2/TRBV6-3	few	15	TRBJ2-4	-	CASDLRGQSTDIQYF	TGTGCCAGCGACTTACGTGGACAGTCCACGGACATTCAGTACTTC
TRBV11-2	-	16	TRBJ2-5	TRBD2	CASSLEGGGASETQYF	TGTGCCAGCAGCTTAGAAGGCGGGGGGGCTTCAGAGACCCAGTACTTC
TRBV29-1	-	14	TRBJ2-1	-	CSVVSQEAYNEQFF	TGCAGCGTTGTTAGCCAGGAAGCCTACAATGAGCAGTTCTTC
TRBV5-4	-	11	TRBJ2-5	-	CASSFRGTQYF	TGTGCCAGCAGCTTTAGAGGGACCCAGTACTTC
TRBV7-2	-	13	TRBJ1-1	-	CASSFNGYTEAFF	TGTGCCAGCAGCTTCAACGGGTACACTGAAGCTTTCTTT
TRBV7-2	many	14	TRBJ1-3	-	CASSPGPLADTIYF	TGTGCCAGCAGCCCCGGGCCTTTAGCGGACACCATATATTTT
TRBV6-5	-	15	TRBJ2-1	-	CASSYLGEINNEQFF	TGTGCCAGCAGTTACCTAGGGGAAATTAACAATGAGCAGTTCTTC
TRBV9	few	15	TRBJ1-5	-	CASSVGSGFRQPQHF	TGTGCCAGCAGCGTAGGGAGCGGGTTCAGACAGCCCCAGCATTTT
TRBV7-8	-	13	TRBJ1-5	-	CASSRQDHQPQHF	TGTGCCAGCAGCCGACAGGATCATCAGCCCCAGCATTTT
TRBV4-1	-	15	TRBJ1-2	TRBD1	CASSQTGTGGYGYTF	TGCGCCAGCAGCCAAACCGGGACAGGGGGATATGGCTACACCTTC